This T cell receptor (beta chain) was captured in a study of T cell repertoires in ileal Crohn's disease (dated by TCRdb to about 2019). In terms of the full investigation: Median disease duration was about eight years, and under 40% of patients were identified as active smokers at the time of surgery. Every patient underwent surgery because of a complication, which was stricturing disease in around 60% and penetrating disease in roughly 40%. About half of the patients received postoperative therapy: about a dozen received thiopurines and roughly 17 received anti-TNF agents. The TCR repertoire was analysed in about 60 patients with Crohn's disease drawn from a prospective multicentre cohort. The study was conducted in parallel with a multicentre cohort that was designed to identify predictors of early endoscopic recurrence following ileocolonic resection. Endoscopic postoperative recurrence was defined as a Rutgeerts score above i0. A total of some 170 mucosal samples from roughly 57 patients were sequenced, with samples obtained at several locations on the surgical specimen and at postoperative endoscopy. Overall study results and their limits: Only a subgroup of patients, of unstated size, had mucosal CD4 and CD8 T cells sorted and sequenced. Higher high-frequency clone percentages at surgery were associated with endoscopic recurrence; all patients with clonality above 26.8% (18/57) had recurrence. Compared with CD4 T cells, sorted CD8 T cells contained more high-frequency clones, which suggests that the mucosal expansions were mostly CD8. Compared with non-smokers, patients who were active smokers at surgery showed a significantly higher proportion of clonal expansions (around 24% vs 18%, p=0.02).

Details on this clone: The antigen this receptor binds is unknown. No base quality information exists; no much larger clone differs at one position.

For CDR1 and CDR2, the germline V gene (reference sequence) lists SGHNT and YYREEE. V gives up 0 bases and J gives up 7 bases, and the segment between their germline ends measures 17 bases. From the cysteine through the phenylalanine, the CDR3 covers 16 amino acids. CDR3 DNA is the only sequence kept; it has 48 bases, read in frame from the first base. To be eligible, patients had to be adults with ileal or ileocolonic Crohn's disease and an indication for ileocolonic resection. Before DNA extraction, whole ileal mucosal biopsies were kept frozen at -80 degrees C. Genomic DNA was extracted from frozen whole biopsies using a TRizol-based method and was quantified with a NanoDrop 2000 spectrophotometer. Five hundred nanograms of biopsy DNA per sample were submitted for commercial TCRB immunosequencing. Adaptive Biotechnology amplified the CDR3 regions from genomic DNA with a two-step multiplex PCR designed to control amplification bias. Primers for every V and J gene segment were used in the first PCR, and barcodes and Illumina adapters were added in the second PCR. CDR3 libraries were sequenced on an Illumina instrument. The study's processing was this. Analysis combined the vendor-provided pipelines with custom analysis of raw data in R/Bioconductor under R version 3.3.0. Clonality, ranging from 0 to 1, was calculated as the inverse of the normalised Shannon entropy of all productive clones. High-frequency clones were defined as the share of the repertoire taken up by the top 100 clones, keeping only clones that passed a 95% confidence test. Repertoire diversity was measured with the Simpson index, and overlap between samples was measured with the Morisita-Horn index. TCRdb obtained this table from immuneACCESS and retained in-frame rearrangements with V and J assigned. These tables miss some clones; where compared with another copy, unresolved V genes account for less than half of the shortfall, and the remainder is unexplained. The V and J calls and clone size are taken from that table; D and trimming were inferred from the DNA. Within this sample are roughly 13,000 clones, with roughly 80% of them counted one time only. The ten top clones hold 3.5% to 4.5% of the sample.

Sequencing used ileal tissue. The sequence came from an adult with Crohn's disease. This sequence uses TRBV5-4 and TRBJ2-1, with a weak D call of TRBD2 (7 bases match). The nucleotides are TGTGCCAGCAGCTTGGCGCTAGGGGGGGGCTGGAATGAGCAGTTCTTC. This is translated as CASSLALGGGWNEQFF.